This passage covers 26 T cell receptor beta chains from one sample sequenced in a study of blood T cells in healthy people across ages. Next came a second PCR, run for about 6 to 12 cycles, which used a sample-barcoded 5' primer along with a J-beta primer mix. TCRdb reprocessed the 5' RACE reads via MiXCR and lists one record per CDR3 protein. The top ten hold around 4% of the sample, which has about 1.5 million distinct CDR3 sequences, approximately 39% seen once. The source material was blood. The receptors shown here come from a woman between 18 and 29 years old in good health.

The rearrangement uses TRBV20-1 and TRBJ1-2; 8 nucleotides agree with TRBD1. J was trimmed by 4 bases and V by 3 bases; bases with no gene match: 7. The CDR3 loop spans 14 amino acids. Looked up from germline, CDR1 is DFQATT and CDR2 is SNEGSKA (reference sequence). Written as DNA, the CDR3 is TGCAGTGCTAGCACAGGGGGAATGGGCTATGGCTACACCTTC. Its translation is CSASTGGMGYGYTF.

CDR3 sequence reads: CASSQETGQGYSYEQYF. The CDR3 DNA reads TGCGCCAGCAGCCAAGAGACAGGACAGGGTTACTCCTACGAGCAGTACTTC. The chain joins TRBV4-1 to TRBJ2-7; the match to TRBD1 covers 8 bases. Germline-derived CDR1 and CDR2 are MGHRA and YSYEKL. The V segment lost 0 bases and the J segment 0 bases; nucleotides outside the gene matches: 7. The CDR3 loop spans 17 amino acids.

The chain links TRBV30 to TRBJ2-7; D is undetermined. This CDR3 region has 12 residues. Looked up from germline, CDR1 is GTSNPN and CDR2 is SVGIG (reference sequence). Deletions cut 4 bases from V and 6 bases from J, with 13 bases between. DNA of the CDR3: TGTGCCTGGACCGCAAGAGTAGGCGAGCAGTACTTC. Translating it yields CAWTARVGEQYF.

The V and J genes are TRBV20-1 and TRBJ2-7; D may correspond to TRBD1 or TRBD2 (5 bases each). Germline-derived CDR1 and CDR2 are DFQATT and SNEGSKA (reference sequence). V was pared by 6 bases and J by 3 bases, with 12 bases between. The CDR3 sequence is 12 residues long. The CDR3 nucleotides are TGCAGTGCGTGGGGGTTATACTACGAGCAGTACTTC. It specifies CSAWGLYYEQYF.

The chain combines TRBV29-1 with TRBJ2-5, with 8 bases identical to TRBD1. This CDR3 region has 13 residues. Germline assignment: CDR1 SQVTM and CDR2 ANQGSEA. The V segment lost 6 bases and the J segment 11 bases; nucleotides outside the gene matches: 14. The CDR3 here is CSVQGAGHNEQYF. DNA for the CDR3: TGCAGCGTCCAGGGGGCGGGTCACAATGAGCAGTACTTC.

The V gene is TRBV20-1, the J gene TRBJ2-7; 8 positions agree with TRBD2. The DNA end is a closer match to TRBJ2-5, so the J assignment may be wrong. The length of the CDR3 is 14 residues. The germline V gene has CDR1 DFQATT and CDR2 SNEGSKA (reference sequence). The CDR3 bases are TGCAGTGCTAGAGTGCGGGGACTAGTGCAGACCCAGTACTTC. Its translation: CSARVRGLVQTQYF.

The chain couples TRBV29-1 to TRBJ2-1; 9 bases agree with TRBD2. After removal of 6 bases from V and 5 bases from J, the junction contained 17 bases not matched to a gene. The V gene's germline CDR1 is SQVTM and CDR2 ANQGSEA. The CDR3 totals 17 residues. In DNA, the CDR3 is TGCAGCGTCCCCTCCTGGCCTAGCGGGACTTGGAACAATGAGCAGTTCTTC. Amino acids: CSVPSWPSGTWNNEQFF.

The gene calls are TRBV25-1 and TRBJ1-1; D not certain. CDR3 length equals 13 residues. The germline V and J ends were trimmed by 1 base and 7 bases, with 10 bases remaining between them. Looked up from germline, CDR1 is MGHDK and CDR2 is SYGVNS. The CDR3 here is CASSEFPDGEAFF. The CDR3 DNA reads TGTGCCAGCAGTGAATTCCCGGACGGTGAAGCTTTCTTT.

Only a few counts were recorded for this clonotype. The chain recombines TRBV7-9 with TRBJ2-3; D might be TRBD1 (6 bases). Germline CDR1 and CDR2: SEHNR and FQNEAQ (reference sequence). CDR3 length: 13 residues. With 6 bases removed from V and 1 base from J, the gap between germline ends came to 8 bases. In DNA form, the CDR3 reads TGTGCCAGCAGACAGGGCGGCACAGATACGCAGTATTTT. Translating gives CASRQGGTDTQYF.

The count of this clonotype is one. V gene TRBV29-1 combines with J gene TRBJ2-4; the D gene is possibly TRBD1 (6 bases). The CDR3 length is 11 residues. Germline V gene data show CDR1 as SQVTM and CDR2 as ANQGSEA. V was shortened by 5 bases and J by 13 bases, with 15 bases between the two germline ends. CDR3 loop: CSVKQGTEQYF. In DNA form, the CDR3 reads TGCAGCGTTAAACAGGGTACTGAGCAGTACTTC. Based on the CDR3 plus reference TRBV29-1 and TRBJ2-4, the full variable domain is SAVISQKPSRDICQRGTSLTIQCQVDSQVTMMFWYRQQPGQSLTLIATANQGSEATYESGFVIDKFPISRPNLTFSTLTVSNMSPEDSSIYLCSVKQGTEQYFGAGTRLSVL.

This clonotype was counted a single time. This is likely a read error, given that the CDR3 carries no conserved phenylalanine or tryptophan at its end. This chain connects TRBV12-3 or TRBV12-4 to TRBJ2-5, with 10 bases matching TRBD1. The V gene end was trimmed by 3 bases and the J gene end by 3 bases; junction bases not matched to a gene: 7. This CDR3 has 16 residues. This CDR3 is CASSFSWDRGKETQYL. CDR3 DNA: TGTGCCAGCAGTTTTAGTTGGGACAGGGGAAAAGAGACCCAGTACTTG.

This clonotype was seen a few times. The DNA of the CDR3 is TGCAGTGCTGCCGGGACGGCAAGCTATGGCTACACCTTC. Translated, it gives CSAAGTASYGYTF. V is TRBV20-1 and J is TRBJ1-2; a weak D match, TRBD1 (5 bases). The CDR3 runs 13 residues. Trimming removed 5 bases from V and 4 bases from J, with 14 bases in between. Germline assignment: CDR1 DFQATT and CDR2 SNEGSKA (reference sequence).

This chain connects TRBV7-9 to TRBJ2-5, with a weak D call TRBD1 (5 bases). V gave up 4 bases and J gave up 11 bases, with 26 bases separating them. CDR1 is SEHNR and CDR2 is FQNEAQ in the germline V gene (reference sequence). The CDR3 loop spans 16 amino acids. This CDR3 reads CASSSLRARAYNEQYF. CDR3 DNA: TGTGCCAGCAGCTCCCTCCGGGCCAGGGCCTACAATGAGCAGTACTTC.

The chain has TRBV20-1 and TRBJ1-6; D remains ambiguous. CDR1 DFQATT and CDR2 SNEGSKA come from the germline V gene (reference sequence). V dropped 0 bases and J dropped 6 bases, with 6 bases sitting between them. The CDR3 spans 13 residues. The CDR3 loop is CSARDVLNSPLHF. The CDR3 DNA is TGCAGTGCTAGAGATGTCCTTAATTCACCCCTCCACTTT.

This clonotype was seen more than once but under ten times. The chain recombines TRBV20-1 with TRBJ1-2, with D possibly TRBD1 on 6 matching bases. The ends were cut back, 6 bases at V and 8 bases at J, with 19 bases in the middle. The germline gives CDR1 DFQATT, CDR2 SNEGSKA (reference sequence). The CDR3 is 13 residues long. The CDR3 is CSAGHERGFGYTF. CDR3 DNA sequence: TGCAGTGCGGGACACGAAAGGGGTTTCGGCTACACCTTC.

Details on this clonotype: Its ends do not fully match the called genes, so a read error is possible. The J gene is TRBJ2-1, the V gene TRBV12-3 or TRBV12-4, with 9 positions matching TRBD1. The CDR3 totals 15 residues. Here the CDR3 reads CVSTKTGGVYNEQFF. The CDR3 DNA follows: TGTGTCAGCACTAAGACAGGGGGTGTCTACAATGAGCAGTTCTTC.

Only a few counts were recorded for this clonotype. The chain uses TRBV5-4 and TRBJ1-1; weak D call: TRBD1 (5 bases). Between the trimmed V and J ends, which lost 1 base and 4 bases, there was a span of 11 bases. Per germline, CDR1 SGHNT and CDR2 YYREEE (reference sequence). This CDR3 comprises 14 residues. CDR3 loop: CASSLWGFGTEAFF. The CDR3 nucleotides are TGTGCCAGCAGCTTGTGGGGCTTTGGCACTGAAGCTTTCTTT.

This chain connects TRBV11-1 to TRBJ2-2; D is ambiguous. Looked up from germline, CDR1 is SGHAT and CDR2 is FQDESV (reference sequence). With 4 bases removed from V and 5 bases from J, the gap between germline ends came to 14 bases. This CDR3 is 15 amino acids long. CDR3 bases: TGTGCCAGCAGCTCTTCCGTGATCGTAACCGGGGAGCTGTTTTTT. This sequence encodes CASSSSVIVTGELFF. The full variable domain, in which reference TRBV11-1 and TRBJ2-2 provide the parts outside the CDR3, is EAEVAQSPRYKITEKSQAVAFWCDPISGHATLYWYRQILGQGPELLVQFQDESVVDDSQLPKDRFSAERLKGVDSTLKIQPAELGDSAMYLCASSSSVIVTGELFFGEGSRLTVL.

This clonotype came up a few times. V is TRBV5-4 and J is TRBJ2-5; D is unclear. This CDR3 is 13 amino acids long. V was trimmed by 1 base and J by 7 bases, leaving 11 bases between them. Looked up from germline, CDR1 is SGHNT and CDR2 is YYREEE (reference sequence). The CDR3 bases are TGTGCCAGCAGCTTGTCGGATCTGGCGACCCAGTACTTC. Translated, it gives CASSLSDLATQYF. Full variable domain (outside the CDR3, taken from reference TRBV5-4 and TRBJ2-5): ETGVTQSPTHLIKTRGQQVTLRCSSQSGHNTVSWYQQALGQGPQFIFQYYREEENGRGNFPPRFSGLQFPNYSSELNVNALELDDSALYLCASSLSDLATQYFGPGTRLLVL.

J is TRBJ1-1 and V is TRBV7-2; D uncertain. This CDR3 comprises 15 residues. CDR1 SGHTA and CDR2 FQGNSA come from the germline V gene. V was cut by 2 bases and J by 6 bases, with 16 bases left in between. The CDR3 sequence: CASSLTKNSLAEAFF. CDR3 bases: TGTGCCAGCAGCTTAACTAAGAACTCTCTGGCTGAAGCTTTCTTT.

This clonotype was detected only a few times. This sequence joins TRBV6-2 or TRBV6-3 and TRBJ1-6, with 7 bases that match TRBD1. This CDR3 region has 16 residues. The J segment lost 3 bases and the V segment lost 6 bases, leaving 8 bases of the junction unmatched. The germline V gene has CDR1 MNHEY and CDR2 SVGEGT. The CDR3 protein is CASSTTGDSYNSPLHF. CDR3 nucleotide sequence: TGTGCCAGCAGCACCACAGGGGACAGCTATAATTCACCCCTCCACTTT.

The rearrangement links TRBV14 to TRBJ1-6; D gene uncertain. V lost 4 bases and J 5 bases, leaving 12 bases between the germline ends. Germline-derived CDR1 and CDR2 are SGHDN and FVKESK. CDR3 length: 15 amino acids. For the CDR3, the DNA is TGTGCCAGCAGCCGACGGGAAATCGATAATTCACCCCTCCACTTT. Translated, it gives CASSRREIDNSPLHF.

This chain uses TRBV20-1 with TRBJ2-7; 7 nucleotides line up with TRBD2. Germline loops: CDR1 DFQATT, CDR2 SNEGSKA (reference sequence). Trimming at V came to 4 bases and at J to 2 bases, leaving 11 bases not matched to a gene. This CDR3 is built from 15 residues. CDR3 in amino acids: CSANPTTSWPYEQYF. CDR3 nucleotide sequence: TGCAGTGCTAACCCCACGACTAGCTGGCCCTACGAGCAGTACTTC.

The chain combines TRBV6-1 with TRBJ2-1; a weak D match, TRBD1 (5 bases). The V gene's germline CDR1 is MNHNS and CDR2 SASEGT. This CDR3 region has 13 residues. Trimming took 0 bases from V and 9 from J, leaving 9 bases between them. DNA of the CDR3: TGTGCCAGCAGTGAAGCGCGTAGGGGTGAGCAGTTCTTC. It codes for CASSEARRGEQFF.

The chain is built from TRBV6-5 and TRBJ2-1; D is possibly TRBD1 (6 bases). The CDR3 is made up of 16 amino acids. The V end lost 2 bases, the J end lost 0 bases, and 11 bases lay between the germline ends. Germline V gene lookup returns CDR1 MNHEY and CDR2 SVGAGI. The CDR3 is CASSYRARGSYNEQFF. The DNA for the CDR3 is TGTGCCAGCAGTTACCGGGCCAGGGGCTCCTACAATGAGCAGTTCTTC.

The chain joins TRBV6-4 to TRBJ1-2; D remains ambiguous. Germline loops: CDR1 MRHNA, CDR2 SNTAGT. The V end was cut by 6 bases, the J end by 7 bases, with 15 bases between. The CDR3 is 13 amino acids. CDR3 amino acids: CASRASAGFGYTF. As DNA, the CDR3 is TGTGCCAGCAGAGCCTCGGCGGGGTTTGGCTACACCTTC.